These T cell receptor beta chains were read from a single sample in a study of control samples from healthy donors and cancer patients. Sequenced by immunoSEQ multiplex PCR; TCRdb stores in-frame clones only, minus some. This repertoire comprises some 190,000 clones; its ten largest clones make up 2% to 2.5%. The sequenced sample consisted of blood. The receptors originated from a woman in her 30s in good health. CDR3s include the opening cysteine and the closing phenylalanine or tryptophan. A D gene is named only where the DNA matches it firmly.

J	V	D	DNA	CDR3
TRBJ1-5	TRBV6-1	.	TGTGCCAGCAGTGGCGTACAGGTTTATAGCAATCAGCCCCAGCATTTT	CASSGVQVYSNQPQHF
TRBJ2-2	TRBV4-3	TRBD2	TGCGCCAGCAGCCAAGATTGGGTAGCGGGGGGAGGGACCGGGGAGCTGTTTTTT	CASSQDWVAGGGTGELFF
TRBJ2-2	TRBV4-3	.	TGCGCCAGCAGCCAAGAAGCGACGATGAACACCGGGGAGCTGTTTTTT	CASSQEATMNTGELFF
TRBJ1-5	TRBV10-1	.	TGCGCCAGCGCGGCAGGGTTAGATCAGCCCCAGCATTTT	CASAAGLDQPQHF
TRBJ1-2	TRBV7-9	.	TGTGCCAGCAGCTTAGGAGGCGGCTACACCTTC	CASSLGGGYTF
TRBJ1-1	TRBV6-1	.	TGTGCCAGCCTAAAGGGCCCTGAAGCTTTCTTT	CASLKGPEAFF
TRBJ2-7	TRBV29-1	.	TGCAGCGTTGGAACGCCTGGAACCTACGAGCAGTACTTC	CSVGTPGTYEQYF
TRBJ2-6	TRBV28	TRBD1	TGTGCCAGCAGTCACCGGGACAGGGTAATCTTCCGCTCTGGGGCCAACGTCCTGACTTTC	CASSHRDRVIFRSGANVLTF
TRBJ1-2	TRBV27	.	TGTGCCAGCAGTCCGGGTCCAATATATGGCTACACCTTC	CASSPGPIYGYTF
TRBJ2-5	TRBV6-2/TRBV6-3	TRBD2	TGTGCCAGCAGTAGCGGGGGGGCCTTAGAGACCCAGTACTTC	CASSSGGALETQYF
TRBJ2-6	TRBV12-3/TRBV12-4	.	TGTGCCAACCGCCGGGGTGGGGCCAACGTCCTGACTTTC	CANRRGGANVLTF
TRBJ1-6	TRBV28	.	TGTGCCAGCAGTTTAGGGATACGGGGTTCCTATAATTCACCCCTCCACTTT	CASSLGIRGSYNSPLHF
TRBJ2-3	TRBV24-1	.	TGTGCCACCAGTGGGACACTCAGCACAGATACGCAGTATTTT	CATSGTLSTDTQYF
TRBJ1-2	TRBV3-1/TRBV3-2	TRBD1	TGTGCCAGCAGCCAGAGGGGGCATGGCTACACCTTC	CASSQRGHGYTF
TRBJ2-5	TRBV7-2	.	TGTGCCAGCACCACCGGGAGCCGAGAGACCCAGTACTTC	CASTTGSRETQYF
TRBJ1-2	TRBV12-5	.	TGTGCTAGTGGTTTGGTACCCGCTATAGGCGGGGGCTACACCTTC	CASGLVPAIGGGYTF
TRBJ2-1	TRBV5-1	.	TGCGCCAGCACCCAGGAGAATCGAAATGAGCAGTTCTTC	CASTQENRNEQFF
TRBJ2-1	TRBV2	.	TGTGCCAGCAGCCCCTACGGGACAAGTTACAATGAGCAGTTCTTC	CASSPYGTSYNEQFF
TRBJ1-6	TRBV30	.	TGTGCCTGGAGCCCCGTAGATTCACCCCTCCACTTT	CAWSPVDSPLHF
TRBJ1-5	TRBV5-5	.	TGTGCCAGCAGCCACATCGTCCGGGGGCAAAATCAGCCCCAGCATTTT	CASSHIVRGQNQPQHF
TRBJ2-1	TRBV19	TRBD1	TGTGCCAGTAGTCGTATAGGACAGGGGGGAGTAAATGAGCAGTTCTTC	CASSRIGQGGVNEQFF
TRBJ2-3	TRBV19	.	TGTGCCAGTAGGAGGGCAGGGACAGATACGCAGTATTTT	CASRRAGTDTQYF
TRBJ2-7	TRBV28	.	TGTGCCAGCAGTTTAGGGTCCTACGAGCAGTACTTC	CASSLGSYEQYF
TRBJ2-6	TRBV6-2/TRBV6-3	.	TGTGCCAGCAGTTACTTAGGGAGCTCTGGGGCCAACGTCCTGACTTTC	CASSYLGSSGANVLTF
TRBJ1-4	TRBV29-1	TRBD1	TGCAGCGTCGGACAGGGACGCGAAAAACTGTTTTTT	CSVGQGREKLFF
TRBJ1-1	TRBV19	.	TGTGCCAGTAGTATTGAGGTGGGGTTACCCTTGAACACTGAAGCTTTCTTT	CASSIEVGLPLNTEAFF
TRBJ1-2	TRBV7-8	.	TGTGCCAGCAGCTTAGCGGAGGGGGTTCACTATGGCTACACCTTC	CASSLAEGVHYGYTF
TRBJ1-3	TRBV19	.	TGTGCCAGTACTCCCTGGGGGTACGGAAACACCATATATTTT	CASTPWGYGNTIYF
TRBJ2-7	TRBV12-3/TRBV12-4	.	TGTGCCAGCAGTTTCGGGGCCGAGCAGTACTTC	CASSFGAEQYF
TRBJ1-1	TRBV5-1	.	TGCGCCAGCAGCCAACAAGGGGGGAACACTGAAGCTTTCTTT	CASSQQGGNTEAFF
TRBJ2-7	TRBV6-6	.	TGTGCCAGCAGTTTACAGGGTTACGAGCAGTACTTC	CASSLQGYEQYF
TRBJ1-4	TRBV3-1/TRBV3-2	.	TGTGCCAGCAGCCCGGGGGGGAGTGAAAAACTGTTTTTT	CASSPGGSEKLFF
TRBJ2-7	TRBV2	TRBD2	TGTGCCAGTAAGGCTAGCGGGGGGGCATATAGCGAGCAGTACTTC	CASKASGGAYSEQYF
TRBJ2-1	TRBV4-1	TRBD2	TGCGCCAGCAGCCTAAAGGCGGGGGGGCGAGGAAATGAGCAGTTCTTC	CASSLKAGGRGNEQFF